The clone carrying this T cell receptor (beta chain) was detected many times. Antigen: not known. Germline V lookup: CDR1 LNHDA, CDR2 SQIVND (reference sequence). The trim removed 7 bases at V and 7 bases at J, leaving 4 bases unmatched. This CDR3 spans 13 amino acids. TCRdb fed the reads into MiXCR, producing one record per CDR3 protein. The sample lists a few hundred thousand distinct CDR3 sequences, over 7.5% occurring once. The data were obtained in a study of T cell repertoires in cytomegalovirus infection. The overall study: Through public TCR beta signatures, both CMV infection and matching HLA type were indicated. Findings and limits, study-wide: Across the ex vivo response, the dominant clonotypes were HLA-C-restricted CMV-specific TCR beta clonotypes.

Sequences were obtained from PBMCs. The source is a human donor in good health (CMV status not recorded). Some clones in this sample may be carry-over from other donors' samples. The gene calls are TRBV19 and TRBJ2-4; 10 bases agree with TRBD1. The CDR3 is CASKRQGANIQYF. The CDR3 DNA reads as TGTGCCAGTAAAAGACAGGGGGCTAACATTCAGTACTTC.